Listed here is a single TCR beta chain. The target of this receptor is not known. It has no much larger one-base neighbor in the sample; base qualities were not kept. This sample was included in a study of T cells in localized non-small cell lung cancer (dated by TCRdb to the early 2020s). The study in broad terms: T cell repertoires of 200 to 250 early-stage NSCLC patients were analyzed, with tumors being compared against uninvolved tumor-adjacent lungs. The cohort comprised roughly 220 treatment-naïve NSCLC patients with resected, localized lung tumors. NSCLC patients had a mean age of around 61 years, and more than 120 were male and 85 to 110 female. Study-level results and caveats: Longer overall survival was associated with higher T cell density in blood, whereas shorter survival was associated with higher clonality in adjacent lung. Since the design was exploratory, TCR variables were selected using unadjusted p-values with no false-discovery rate correction. Because multi-region tumor sequencing was not performed, intratumor heterogeneity could not be ruled out. Uninvolved tumor-adjacent lung showed the highest T cell clonality, higher than tumor, which suggests more focused antigenic responses in the adjacent lung. A median of about 55 of the top 100 tumor clones were detected in paired uninvolved adjacent lung, and around 30 of these tumor clones were also found among the top 100 clones of the paired uninvolved adjacent lung.

The germline V gene yields SNHLY for CDR1 and FYNNEI for CDR2. The junction carries 17 bases between V and J, which are trimmed by 7 bases and 10 bases respectively. The CDR3 goes from the cysteine to the phenylalanine over 14 residues. The retained sequence is limited to the CDR3, 42 bases, with the frame set at the first base. The immunoSEQ Assay was used to sequence TCR beta CDR3 regions from DNA. The original pipeline was this. T cell density was computed as TCR beta template counts normalized to usable DNA estimated by amplifying housekeeping genes. Richness was estimated with the preseqR package, extrapolating to 400,000 templates for PBMC samples and 120,000 templates for tissue samples. Clonality was defined by subtracting Pielou's evenness from one. Tissue-enriched TCRs were identified by differential abundance testing using productive amino-acid clonotypes, minimum total count 5 and alpha 0.1. Repertoire overlap between compartments was quantified with the Jaccard Index and Morisita Overlap Index. GLIPH grouped TCR beta CDR3s together with public tetramer-defined viral CDR3s, and a viral motif had to include at least three viral sequences and also show V-gene enrichment. TCRdb re-hosts the immuneACCESS table, in-frame sequences only. Its copies lack some clones; in the studies checked, an unresolved V gene accounts for under half of them, and the cause for the rest is not known. The V and J calls and the clone size are those of that table, but D and trimming were determined from the DNA. The sample profile shows roughly 35,000 clones; about 90% of them were found once. The ten most abundant clones make up around 2.8% of the sample.

At diagnosis, tumor, uninvolved tumor-adjacent lung and peripheral blood were collected and then preserved as a mix of FFPE and fresh-frozen material. For TCR repertoire profiling, the blood samples were analyzed as peripheral blood mononuclear cells. This specimen was peripheral blood, taken before any cancer treatment. This receptor chain uses TRBV2 and TRBJ1-6, with a weak D call of TRBD1 (5 bases match). The receptor comes from a woman aged 40-75 years with stage I lung adenocarcinoma. The encoded CDR3 is CASIPGSPGSPLHF. The nucleotide sequence reads as follows: TGTGCCAGCATCCCGGGCTCCCCAGGGTCACCCCTCCACTTT.